The entry below gives a single T cell receptor (beta chain) sequence along with its context. This record belongs to a study of radiotherapy plus CTLA-4 blockade in lung cancer. Looked up from germline, CDR1 is SGHTA and CDR2 is FQGNSA. Trimming pared 5 bases from V and 4 bases from J, leaving 8 bases between. The CDR3 consists of 13 residues. Using immunoSEQ multiplex PCR, the repertoire was profiled, and TCRdb retains in-frame clones only, with some absent. The sample contains about 46,000 clones, approximately 80% of which appear only once. The input for sequencing was peripheral blood, taken from a patient treated with radiotherapy plus ipilimumab. This sequence originates from a human donor with non-small cell lung cancer whose response to radiotherapy plus ipilimumab could not be evaluated. This sequence joins TRBV7-2 and TRBJ2-2, with unresolved D. The CDR3 DNA is TGTGCCAGCAGCCCCTATTTCACCGGGGAGCTGTTTTTT. Encoded protein: CASSPYFTGELFF.